This T cell receptor (beta chain) derives from a study of CD8+CD57+ T cells in acquired aplastic anemia. Study-level background: Mean DNA quantity obtained from sorted CD4+ and CD8+ cells was around 2.9 ug. Healthy CD8+ samples averaged approximately 11 million reads.

The CDR3 runs to 15 residues. J gave up 8 bases and V 8 bases, and 12 bases lay outside the gene matches. The study profiled TCR beta VDJ and CDR3 using genomic DNA as template. One entry per CDR3 protein, called by TCRdb with MiXCR from the reads. The table has around 200,000 distinct CDR3 sequences, over 60% seen once; the top ten hold approximately 32%. About this clonotype: The antigen is not known. Given a much more abundant clone one base away, this may be a read error.

Overall study findings and caveats: Common to patients and controls were twenty-nine CD8+ CDR3 sequences.

The specimen was sorted CD4+, CD8+, or CD8+CD57+ T cells (not recorded which) from PBMCs. The chain links TRBV12-3 or TRBV12-4 to TRBJ1-4, with 9 bases lining up with TRBD1. This TCR was recovered from a human donor in good health. CDR3 in amino acids: CASGSGDRAGEKLFF. DNA of the CDR3: TGTGCCAGCGGTAGTGGGGACAGGGCGGGGGAAAAACTGTTTTTT.